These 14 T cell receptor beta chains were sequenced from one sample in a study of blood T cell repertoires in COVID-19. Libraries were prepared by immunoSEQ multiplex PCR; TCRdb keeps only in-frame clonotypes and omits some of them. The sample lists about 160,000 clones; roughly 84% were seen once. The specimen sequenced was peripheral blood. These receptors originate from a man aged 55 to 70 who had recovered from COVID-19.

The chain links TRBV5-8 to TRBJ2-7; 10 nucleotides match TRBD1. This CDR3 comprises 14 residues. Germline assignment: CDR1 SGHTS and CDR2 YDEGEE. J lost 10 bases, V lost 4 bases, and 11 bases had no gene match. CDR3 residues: CASSVETGGAPQYF. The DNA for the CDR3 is TGTGCCAGCAGCGTGGAGACAGGGGGCGCACCCCAGTACTTC.

The CDR3 coding sequence is TGTGCCAGCAGCGGACAGGGGAACCAGCCCCAGCATTTT. Amino acid sequence: CASSGQGNQPQHF. The chain joins TRBV25-1 to TRBJ1-5; 9 bases are shared with TRBD1. Germline V gene sequence: CDR1 MGHDK, CDR2 SYGVNS. Losses at the gene ends were 6 bases for V and 7 bases for J; bases not matched to a gene: 4. The CDR3 runs 13 residues.

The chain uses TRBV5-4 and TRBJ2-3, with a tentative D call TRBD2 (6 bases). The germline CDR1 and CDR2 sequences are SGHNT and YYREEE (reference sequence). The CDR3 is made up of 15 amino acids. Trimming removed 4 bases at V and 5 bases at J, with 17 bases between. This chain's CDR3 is CASSLGTRNLDTQYF. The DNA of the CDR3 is TGTGCCAGCAGCCTCGGGACTCGCAACTTAGATACGCAGTATTTT.

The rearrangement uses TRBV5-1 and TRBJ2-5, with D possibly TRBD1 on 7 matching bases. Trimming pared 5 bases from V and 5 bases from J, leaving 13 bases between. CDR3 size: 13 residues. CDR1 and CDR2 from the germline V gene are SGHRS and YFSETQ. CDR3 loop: CASRLQGTETQYF. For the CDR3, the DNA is TGCGCCAGCAGGCTACAGGGGACTGAGACCCAGTACTTC.

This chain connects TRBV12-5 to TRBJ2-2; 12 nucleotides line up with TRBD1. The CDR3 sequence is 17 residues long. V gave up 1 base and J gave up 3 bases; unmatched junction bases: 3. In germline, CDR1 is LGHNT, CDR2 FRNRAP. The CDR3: CASGLAGTGGHTGELFF. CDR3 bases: TGTGCTAGTGGTTTGGCCGGGACAGGGGGCCACACCGGGGAGCTGTTTTTT.

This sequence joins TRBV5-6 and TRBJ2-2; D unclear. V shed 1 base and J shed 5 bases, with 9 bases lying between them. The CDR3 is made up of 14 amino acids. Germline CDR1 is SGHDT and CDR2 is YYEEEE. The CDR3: CASSLPLYTGELFF. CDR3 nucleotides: TGTGCCAGCAGCTTGCCACTATATACCGGGGAGCTGTTTTTT.

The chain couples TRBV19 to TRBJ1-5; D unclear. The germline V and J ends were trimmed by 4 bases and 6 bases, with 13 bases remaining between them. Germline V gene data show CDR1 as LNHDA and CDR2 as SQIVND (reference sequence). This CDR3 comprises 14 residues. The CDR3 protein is CASSTSRWSQPQHF. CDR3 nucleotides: TGTGCCAGTAGTACCTCCCGGTGGAGTCAGCCCCAGCATTTT.

The CDR3 loop reads CASSRRGRQGTSGYTF. The CDR3 nucleotides read TGTGCCAGCAGTCGGAGGGGAAGACAGGGTACTTCTGGCTACACCTTC. This chain links TRBV6-2 or TRBV6-3 with TRBJ1-2; 7 nucleotides line up with TRBD1. V trimming: 5 bases; J trimming: 7 bases; junction bases outside the gene matches: 16. The CDR3 is 16 residues long. Germline loops: CDR1 MNHEY, CDR2 SVGEGT.

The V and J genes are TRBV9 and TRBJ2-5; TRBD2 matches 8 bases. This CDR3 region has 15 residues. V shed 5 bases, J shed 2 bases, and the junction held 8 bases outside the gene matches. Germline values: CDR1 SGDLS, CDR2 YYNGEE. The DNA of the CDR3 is TGTGCCAGCAGTGGCTACGGGGGGGCGCAAGAGACCCAGTACTTC. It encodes CASSGYGGAQETQYF.

In DNA, the CDR3 is TGTGCCAGCAGCTTTCGGACAGGCCCAACACCCCTCCACTTT. Translating gives CASSFRTGPTPLHF. This rearrangement joins TRBV7-2 to TRBJ1-6; 7 bases are a match to TRBD1. Germline CDR1 reads SGHTA; CDR2 reads FQGNSA. With V trimmed by 3 bases and J by 11 bases, 7 bases remained unmatched. This CDR3 region has 14 residues.

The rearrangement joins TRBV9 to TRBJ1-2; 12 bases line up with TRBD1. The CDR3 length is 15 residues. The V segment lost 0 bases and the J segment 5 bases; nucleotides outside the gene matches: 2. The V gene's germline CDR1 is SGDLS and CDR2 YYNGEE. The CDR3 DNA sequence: TGTGCCAGCAGCGTAGCGGGACAGGGGGCGTATGGCTACACCTTC. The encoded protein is CASSVAGQGAYGYTF.

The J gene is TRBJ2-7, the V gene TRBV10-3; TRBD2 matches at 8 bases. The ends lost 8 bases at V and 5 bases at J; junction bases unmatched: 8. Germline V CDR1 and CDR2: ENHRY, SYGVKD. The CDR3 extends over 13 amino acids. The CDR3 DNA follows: TGTGCCATCCTAAGAGCGGGGGTCAACGAGCAGTACTTC. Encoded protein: CAILRAGVNEQYF.

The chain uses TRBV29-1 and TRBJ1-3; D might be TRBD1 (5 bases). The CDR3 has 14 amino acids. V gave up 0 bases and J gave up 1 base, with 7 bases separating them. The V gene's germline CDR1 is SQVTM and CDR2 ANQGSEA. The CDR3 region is CSVEEGPSGNTIYF. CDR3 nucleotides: TGCAGCGTTGAAGAGGGGCCATCTGGAAACACCATATATTTT.

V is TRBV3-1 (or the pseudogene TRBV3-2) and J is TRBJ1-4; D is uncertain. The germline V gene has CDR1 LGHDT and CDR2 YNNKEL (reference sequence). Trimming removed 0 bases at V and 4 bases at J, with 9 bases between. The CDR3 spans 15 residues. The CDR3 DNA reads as TGTGCCAGCAGCCAAGACCGCCAGGATAATGAAAAACTGTTTTTT. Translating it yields CASSQDRQDNEKLFF.